The 6 T cell receptor beta chains below all came from one sample that was sequenced in a study of shared clonotypes between healthy human individuals (dated by TCRdb to about 2020). Libraries were built with the immunoSEQ multiplex PCR assay. Drawn from immuneACCESS, this table holds only the in-frame rearrangements with V and J called that TCRdb kept. Clones are partly lost; checked studies trace under half to an unresolved V gene and leave the rest unexplained. The sample has around 530,000 clones on record, around 81% of them singletons. The top ten clones comprise about 12% of the sample. Material: PBMCs. The receptors here all came from a middle-aged woman in good health. Some clones in this sample may be carry-over from other donors' samples.

Of note for this clone: Other DNA sequences in this sample translate to the same CDR3. The V and J genes are TRBV5-1 and TRBJ1-1; D remains unclear. This CDR3 has 14 residues. Trimming cost V 4 bases and J 1 base, with 11 bases left between them. Germline V gene data show CDR1 as SGHRS and CDR2 as YFSETQ. The CDR3 reads CASSLDGQNTEAFF. The CDR3, as DNA: TGCGCCAGCAGCCTCGACGGGCAGAACACTGAAGCTTTCTTT. Together with reference TRBV5-1 and TRBJ1-1, the CDR3 gives the full variable domain: KAGVTQTPRYLIKTRGQQVTLSCSPISGHRSVSWYQQTPGQGLQFLFEYFSETQRNKGNFPGRFSGRQFSNSRSEMNVSTLELGDSALYLCASSLDGQNTEAFFGQGTRLTVV.

V is TRBV4-1 and J is TRBJ1-1; D unresolved. The length of the CDR3 is 15 residues. Trimming took 4 bases from V and 1 from J, leaving 13 bases between them. Germline CDR1 is MGHRA and CDR2 is YSYEKL. This chain's CDR3 is CASSRDRGGNTEAFF. CDR3 DNA sequence: TGCGCCAGCAGCCGAGACCGGGGAGGGAACACTGAAGCTTTCTTT.

V gene TRBV7-2 combines with J gene TRBJ2-5; 7 positions match TRBD2. V dropped 2 bases and J dropped 3; count of bases not matched to a gene: 3. CDR1 SGHTA and CDR2 FQGNSA come from the germline V gene. This CDR3 spans 14 amino acids. The CDR3 DNA reads as TGTGCCAGCAGCTTATTTCGGGGGGAAGAGACCCAGTACTTC. It yields the protein CASSLFRGEETQYF.

This chain joins TRBV2 and TRBJ2-7, with 9 bases identical to TRBD2. V dropped 6 bases and J dropped 1; count of bases not matched to a gene: 7. Germline CDR1 is SNHLY and CDR2 is FYNNEI. The length of the CDR3 is 15 residues. CDR3 protein: CASRQRLADSYEQYF. DNA for the CDR3: TGTGCCAGCAGGCAAAGACTAGCGGATTCCTACGAGCAGTACTTC.

The chain has TRBV29-1 and TRBJ2-3; weak D call: TRBD2 (5 bases). CDR3 length: 14 residues. Germline V gene sequence: CDR1 SQVTM, CDR2 ANQGSEA. With 6 bases removed from V and 4 bases from J, the gap between germline ends came to 17 bases. The CDR3 protein is CSVGGGFGADTQYF. The CDR3 nucleotides are TGCAGCGTCGGAGGCGGGTTTGGTGCAGATACGCAGTATTTT.

The V call is TRBV19, the J call TRBJ2-2, with 12 bases aligning to TRBD2. V gave up 11 bases and J gave up 7 bases; unmatched junction bases: 11. The germline V gene encodes CDR1 LNHDA and CDR2 SQIVND (reference sequence). The CDR3 extends over 15 amino acids. The CDR3 sequence is CAAGLAGGPDGELFF. CDR3 sequence (DNA): TGTGCCGCGGGGCTAGCGGGAGGGCCTGACGGGGAGCTGTTTTTT.